This TCR beta chain is from a study of beta chain features in type 1 diabetes. As for the study in general: The study examined 107,917,701 sorted cells across all samples. The study's findings and limits: Shorter TCRB CDR3s, moderately but significantly so, marked every one of the four CD4+ subsets in Type 1 diabetes patients. These data did not resolve whether HLA type affects TCRB rearrangement.

CD45RO/CCR7/CD25/CD127/CD95/CD27 sorting isolated CD4+ naive, central memory, regulatory and stem cell-like memory cells. As regards this clone: Its antigen is undetermined.

Germline trimming cut 0 bases from V and 9 bases from J; bases unmatched to any gene: 6. CDR1 and CDR2 from the germline V gene are LGHNA and YSLEER. CDR3 length equals 15 residues. As every portion of the isolated RNA was reverse transcribed, the sequencing read expressed TCRB transcripts. Data came from immunoSEQ multiplex PCR; TCRdb stores just in-frame clones and leaves some out. The sample includes 130,000 to 150,000 clones, nearly 9.5% of them seen just once. This rearrangement joins TRBV4-3 to TRBJ1-2; 11 bases match TRBD1. The receptor was isolated from a man aged 18 to 35 in good health. What was sequenced was central memory CD4+ T cells from blood. CDR3 bases: TGCGCCAGCAGCCAAGATGGACAGGGGGCGTCTCGCTACACCTTC. This codes for CASSQDGQGASRYTF.